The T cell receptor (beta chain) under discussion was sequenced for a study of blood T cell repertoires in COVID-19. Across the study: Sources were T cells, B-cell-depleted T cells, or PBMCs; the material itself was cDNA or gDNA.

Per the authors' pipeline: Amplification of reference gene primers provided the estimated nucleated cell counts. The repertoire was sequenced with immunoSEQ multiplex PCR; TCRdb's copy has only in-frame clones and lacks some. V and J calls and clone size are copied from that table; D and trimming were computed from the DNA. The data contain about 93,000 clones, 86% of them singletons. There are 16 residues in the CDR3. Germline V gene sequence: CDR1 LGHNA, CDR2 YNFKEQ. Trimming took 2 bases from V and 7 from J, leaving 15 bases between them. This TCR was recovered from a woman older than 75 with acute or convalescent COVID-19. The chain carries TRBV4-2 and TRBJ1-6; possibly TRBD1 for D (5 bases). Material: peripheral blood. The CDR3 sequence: CASSQSWTPGNSPLHF. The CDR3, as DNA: TGTGCCAGCAGCCAATCTTGGACCCCAGGGAATTCACCCCTCCACTTT.